This entry describes one T cell receptor (beta chain). This clone's antigen is unknown. One base away there is no much larger clone; base qualities are not given. The sample belongs to a study of cytomegalovirus exposure and HLA in healthy donors (TCRdb year 2017). Notes on the research overall: According to an earlier analysis of 450 to 650 of the donors, about 190 million T cells yielded roughly 110 million unique TCR beta sequences and 276 Gb of sequence data. Approximately 300 gigabases of sequencing data and around 85 million unique TCR sequences made up an early release that covered around 640 HLA-typed donors. Of the 300 to 500 genotyped donors, 81% were placed in the genetic ancestry cluster associated with self-reported Caucasian donors. The study aimed to test whether signatures of past pathogen exposure could be identified by cataloging public T cell receptors. The study used immunosequencing to profile the T cell repertoires of hundreds of subjects and linked those repertoires to cytomegalovirus serostatus. A separate validation cohort of approximately 120 different subjects was used in addition to the 666-subject first cohort. To predict cytomegalovirus infection status, the study brought together high-throughput TCR immunosequencing, statistical association of individual TCRs with disease status, and machine learning. A later analysis re-analyzed previously published TCR beta repertoires from approximately 670 donors and added high-resolution HLA genotyping to study TCR occurrence patterns. Rather than using new phenotypic data, the later analysis identified candidate immune exposures from TCR beta sequences and from how often those sequences occurred across donors. An earlier analysis of around 580 of the donors used high-throughput TCR beta sequencing to judge whether each TCR beta V gene segment behaved as functional or pseudogenic. Alongside the repertoire data, information on donor age, sex, ethnicity and CMV serostatus was compiled. A later genetic analysis took genome-wide SNP genotypes for about 55% of the roughly 700 donors and used that subset as a discovery cohort. Every repertoire in the discovery cohort had been generated on one and the same sequencing platform. HLA typing included class I and class II loci at four-digit resolution. The number of typed donors differed by locus: roughly 629-640 for A, B, C, DRB1 and DQB1; about 520 for DQA1; 606 for DPA1; and some 430 for DPB1. Four or five DR-DQ haplotypes were handled as single units for association and clustering because linkage in the cohort was strong. Among around 400 genotyped donors of the cohort, an average of approximately 240,000 unique TCR beta nucleotide sequences was sequenced per donor, of which about 19% were non-productive. Study-level results and caveats: CMV serostatus was the only immune exposure information available for the cohort. Because counts were too low, some 16 rarely observed V segments, including chromosome 9 orphons, were excluded from the earlier analysis of 587 of the donors. In a later analysis, TCR association rates were found to vary across HLA loci, with the most associated TCRs seen for DRB1 alleles and the fewest for HLA-C alleles. A later analysis reported that several top co-occurrence clusters appeared linked to parvovirus B19, influenza, CMV and Epstein-Barr virus. HLA typing was unavailable for some donors at each locus, so association tests used only the typed subset. The presence/absence analyses assumed that sequencing depth was roughly uniform across donors, and that assumption may not be true. A further reported finding was that TCR beta sequences accurately predicted the HLA-A and HLA-B alleles for most subjects in the first cohort. The classifier was reported to diagnose cytomegalovirus status with high specificity and sensitivity in both the original and validation cohorts. In a later analysis, most CMV-associated TCR beta chains were found to appear HLA-restricted, with HLA associations seemingly driven largely by CMV exposure. Specific HLA alleles were associated with around 18,000 TCR beta sequences at a false discovery rate of 0.05 in a later analysis. Broadly in line with IMGT annotations, most TCR beta V segments showed up in productive rearrangements about 87% or about 30% of the time in an earlier analysis of approximately 640 of the donors. The sequencing pipeline was judged likely to have produced a cluster of highly shared sequence variants as a technical artifact. In the study, about 150 TCR beta chains were listed as associated with cytomegalovirus. Linkage disequilibrium might explain the correlated functional status among segregating V segments, but an unknown experimental factor could not be excluded. This cohort had only TCR beta chains sequenced, and the lack of alpha or paired-chain data limited which features could be detected. Compared with equally common non-associated chains, HLA-associated TCR beta chains in a later analysis were more clonally expanded and had lower generation probabilities. Compared with the approximately 710-donor mean, donors in an Asian-associated ancestry cluster had fewer N-insertions in productive TCRs, according to a later genetic analysis. While some public TCRs were present in many individuals, most TCR sequences turned up only very rarely across donors. V-gene and J-gene trimming of TCR beta chains was associated with a missense DCLRE1C variant in a later genetic analysis, and the association was replicated in an independent cohort. When HLA alleles, especially DR and DQ, strongly co-occurred, attributing TCR associations to individual alleles was difficult. The authors suggested that the approach could potentially be generalized to other disease states and immunological phenotypes. Because the 87-base-pair reads could not distinguish some IMGT-functional V segments, including TRBV6-2 and TRBV6-3, those segments were excluded. In vitro tests confirmed that three of the cytomegalovirus-associated TCR beta chains recognize cytomegalovirus antigens.

The cohort comprised under 700 healthy bone marrow donors. At the time of sampling, all cohort members were nominally healthy, though unrecorded immune exposures were likely present. The donor was CMV seronegative and was included in the group of approximately 350 seronegative cohort members. A peripheral blood sample was collected from each donor, and TCR beta sequencing was performed on peripheral blood mononuclear cells. Genomic DNA was extracted from the blood cell samples with the Qiagen DNeasy Blood Extraction Kit. From the cysteine through the phenylalanine, the CDR3 covers 11 amino acids. CDR3 DNA is the only sequence kept; it has 33 bases, read in frame from the first base. CDR1 DFQATT and CDR2 SNEGSKA were looked up in the germline V gene (reference sequence). Receptors were amplified or captured by the immunoSEQ multiplex PCR assay. The multiplex PCR relied on a mix of 60 forward primers for TCR Vbeta segments and 13 reverse primers for TCR Jbeta segments. Amplification of the CDR3 region of rearranged TCR beta genes was performed with a multiplex PCR assay on genomic DNA. Amplified TCR beta libraries were sequenced as 87-base-pair reads on the Illumina HiSeq System. Concerning the study's data processing: Across the 640 or so repertoires, a later analysis counted around 80 million unique TCR beta chains, about 10 million of which were shared by at least two donors. A nearest-neighbor algorithm error-corrected the raw reads and collapsed the reads into unique sequences, merging closely related sequences to remove PCR and sequencing errors. To assign V, D and J gene segments, CDR3 sequences were aligned to IMGT reference sequences. For a sequence to be retained, a match of at least six nucleotides to both a V gene segment and a J gene segment was required. A rearrangement was called productive if the CDR3 had no stop codons and remained in frame with V and J, and every other rearrangement was called non-productive. CDR3 was defined by IMGT convention, running from the second conserved V-encoded cysteine to the conserved J-encoded phenylalanine. Sequences without an unambiguous match to a single V gene segment were excluded from the earlier analysis of approximately 600 of the donors. An earlier analysis of 450 to 650 of the donors called V segments functional above 56.7% productive rearrangements and segregating when the between-donor standard deviation exceeded 5%. A statistical classification framework was developed to diagnose cytomegalovirus status using the catalog of TCR beta chain sequences. In a later analysis, TCR nucleotide sequences were compared against IMGT/GENE-DB human TR gene sequences so that V and J genes could be assigned. The TCRdist pipeline was used in a later analysis to assign CDR3 sequences and most-parsimonious VDJ recombination scenarios. In a later analysis, each TCR beta chain was defined by its CDR3 amino acid sequence together with its V-gene family, and reads without a unique V-gene family were excluded. As a way to deal with suspected cross-contamination and a sequencing artifact, a later analysis dropped hundreds of nucleotide sequences that were highly shared and had low generation probability. In a later analysis, a clonal expansion index for each public chain was calculated from normalized within-repertoire ranks of inferred template counts. In a later analysis, generation probabilities were computed with a VDJ recombination model fitted to out-of-frame rearrangements, and the resulting probabilities were checked against IGoR. A later analysis scored TCR-TCR, TCR-HLA and TCR-CMV co-occurrence with hypergeometric tests, applying a repertoire-size bias correction to TCR pairs. A later analysis estimated false discovery rates by permuting HLA or CMV assignments 20 times. In a later analysis, co-occurring TCRs were grouped using DBSCAN, and TCRdist sequence similarity was added for clustering within HLA-allele-positive subsets. Repertoires with fewer than 30,000 or more than 120,000 public chains, plus five repertoires with anomalous nucleotide sharing, were excluded from co-occurrence clustering. TCRdb carries this immuneACCESS record with in-frame sequences only. Its versions omit some clonotypes, under half of them owing to an unresolved V gene in the studies checked, with the rest unexplained. V, J and clone size reflect that table, while D and trimming were determined from the DNA. This sample lists about 190,000 clones; 85% were detected once. The biggest ten clones account for 1% of the sample.

The rearranged segments are TRBV20-1 and TRBJ2-5; confidence is insufficient to name the D gene. The last part of the DNA fits TRBJ2-7 better; the J call may be wrong. This receptor was taken from a boy under 10 years old in good health and CMV-seronegative. Material for sequencing was PBMCs. The CDR3 reads CSAPDSYEQYF. The nucleotides are TGCAGTGCACCGGACTCCTACGAGCAGTACTTC.